A selection of T cell receptor beta chains follows, all from one sample in a study of T-cell memory formation after mild COVID-19. One entry per CDR3 protein results from TCRdb running MiXCR on the 5' RACE reads. The table lists hundreds of thousands of distinct CDR3 sequences, around a sixth of them singletons, with 8.1% in the top ten. Input material: PBMCs or a T cell subset sorted from them (not recorded which). The source is an adult woman who had mild COVID-19 (a few samples of this study predate the infection). Cell type and time point are not known. The CDR3 runs from the conserved cysteine through the conserved F or W. D genes are given only for firm matches. For some rows the clone size is stated as once, few or many, or as a class when expanded; others skip it.

d_gene: TRBD2
j_gene: TRBJ2-2
v_gene: TRBV20-1
abundance: -
CDR3aa: CSAASGGPRVGELFF
CDR3nt: TGCAGTGCTGCTAGCGGGGGGCCACGGGTCGGGGAGCTGTTTTTT

d_gene: TRBD1
j_gene: TRBJ1-5
v_gene: TRBV30
abundance: many
CDR3aa: CAWSRTGVQPQHF
CDR3nt: TGTGCCTGGAGCAGGACAGGGGTTCAGCCCCAGCATTTT

d_gene: -
j_gene: TRBJ2-1
v_gene: TRBV24-1
abundance: -
CDR3aa: CATSDFQEGPSNEQFF
CDR3nt: TGTGCCACCAGTGATTTCCAGGAGGGCCCAAGTAATGAGCAGTTCTTC

d_gene: -
j_gene: TRBJ2-7
v_gene: TRBV2
abundance: -
CDR3aa: CASLRDVSYEQYF
CDR3nt: TGTGCCAGCCTCCGGGACGTCTCCTACGAGCAGTACTTC

d_gene: -
j_gene: TRBJ1-4
v_gene: TRBV5-1
abundance: few
CDR3aa: CASSLVERGGYGEKLFF
CDR3nt: TGCGCCAGCAGCTTGGTTGAAAGGGGGGGATATGGTGAAAAACTGTTTTTT

d_gene: -
j_gene: TRBJ1-1
v_gene: TRBV5-1
abundance: few
CDR3aa: CASSLDRDEAFF
CDR3nt: TGCGCCAGCAGCTTGGATAGGGACGAAGCTTTCTTT

d_gene: -
j_gene: TRBJ1-1
v_gene: TRBV6-2/TRBV6-3
abundance: -
CDR3aa: CASSYSGGHLNTEAFF
CDR3nt: TGTGCCAGCAGTTACTCTGGGGGACACCTGAACACTGAAGCTTTCTTT

d_gene: -
j_gene: TRBJ2-1
v_gene: TRBV24-1
abundance: few
CDR3aa: CATSGKHYNEQFF
CDR3nt: TGTGCCACCTCCGGCAAACATTACAATGAGCAGTTCTTC

d_gene: TRBD1
j_gene: TRBJ2-1
v_gene: TRBV12-3/TRBV12-4
abundance: many
CDR3aa: CASSPDRGINNEQFF
CDR3nt: TGTGCCAGCAGCCCCGACAGGGGTATCAACAATGAGCAGTTCTTC

d_gene: -
j_gene: TRBJ1-4
v_gene: TRBV30
abundance: -
CDR3aa: CAWSAQGFDNEKLFF
CDR3nt: TGTGCCTGGAGTGCCCAGGGGTTCGATAATGAAAAACTGTTTTTT

d_gene: TRBD1
j_gene: TRBJ1-2
v_gene: TRBV20-1
abundance: few
CDR3aa: CSASPKTGGWGYTF
CDR3nt: TGCAGTGCTAGCCCAAAGACAGGGGGCTGGGGCTACACCTTC

d_gene: -
j_gene: TRBJ2-6
v_gene: TRBV29-1
abundance: few
CDR3aa: CSVVRSGANVLTF
CDR3nt: TGCAGCGTTGTGCGCTCTGGGGCCAACGTCCTGACTTTC

d_gene: TRBD1
j_gene: TRBJ1-1
v_gene: TRBV9
abundance: many
CDR3aa: CASSPLGGGQGEAFF
CDR3nt: TGTGCCAGCAGCCCACTTGGGGGGGGACAGGGGGAAGCTTTCTTT

d_gene: TRBD1
j_gene: TRBJ1-2
v_gene: TRBV19
abundance: -
CDR3aa: CASSILDRDRDFGYTF
CDR3nt: TGTGCCAGTAGTATCCTCGACCGGGACAGGGATTTTGGCTACACCTTC

d_gene: -
j_gene: TRBJ2-3
v_gene: TRBV29-1
abundance: few
CDR3aa: CSVEDFDSTDTQYF
CDR3nt: TGCAGCGTTGAAGATTTCGACAGCACAGATACGCAGTATTTT

d_gene: TRBD1
j_gene: TRBJ2-7
v_gene: TRBV3-1
abundance: few
CDR3aa: CASSQRTGDEQYF
CDR3nt: TGTGCCAGCAGCCAACGGACAGGTGACGAGCAGTACTTC

d_gene: -
j_gene: TRBJ1-4
v_gene: TRBV6-6
abundance: few
CDR3aa: CASSYAPGLTNEKLFF
CDR3nt: TGTGCCAGCAGTTATGCCCCAGGGTTGACTAATGAAAAACTGTTTTTT

d_gene: -
j_gene: TRBJ2-5
v_gene: TRBV10-3
abundance: few
CDR3aa: CAISGPPQETQYF
CDR3nt: TGTGCCATCAGTGGACCGCCACAAGAGACCCAGTACTTC

d_gene: -
j_gene: TRBJ2-3
v_gene: TRBV12-3/TRBV12-4
abundance: -
CDR3aa: CASSFGVMQYF
CDR3nt: TGTGCCAGCAGTTTCGGGGTCATGCAGTATTTT

d_gene: TRBD2
j_gene: TRBJ2-5
v_gene: TRBV7-9
abundance: few
CDR3aa: CASSQSASGQETQYF
CDR3nt: TGTGCCAGCAGCCAATCGGCTAGCGGTCAAGAGACCCAGTACTTC

d_gene: TRBD1
j_gene: TRBJ2-6
v_gene: TRBV7-9
abundance: few
CDR3aa: CASSPRTGAGANVLTF
CDR3nt: TGTGCCAGCAGCCCGCGAACAGGGGCTGGGGCCAACGTCCTGACTTTC

d_gene: -
j_gene: TRBJ1-1
v_gene: TRBV7-9
abundance: -
CDR3aa: CASARDIWNTEAFF
CDR3nt: TGTGCCAGCGCCAGGGACATTTGGAACACTGAAGCTTTCTTT

d_gene: TRBD1
j_gene: TRBJ2-7
v_gene: TRBV12-3/TRBV12-4
abundance: -
CDR3aa: CASSLATGPRGPSYEQYF
CDR3nt: TGTGCCAGCAGTTTAGCGACAGGGCCCAGGGGTCCCTCCTACGAGCAGTACTTC

d_gene: TRBD1
j_gene: TRBJ2-5
v_gene: TRBV24-1
abundance: -
CDR3aa: CATSTGQVQETQYF
CDR3nt: TGTGCCACCAGTACCGGACAGGTCCAAGAGACCCAGTACTTC

d_gene: -
j_gene: TRBJ2-3
v_gene: TRBV6-2/TRBV6-3
abundance: -
CDR3aa: CASSYSASRQYF
CDR3nt: TGTGCCAGCAGTTACTCGGCTAGCAGGCAGTATTTT

d_gene: -
j_gene: TRBJ2-7
v_gene: TRBV5-1
abundance: once
CDR3aa: CASSLAYAPSRYEQYF
CDR3nt: TGCGCCAGCAGCTTGGCCTACGCACCTTCCCGCTACGAGCAGTACTTC

d_gene: -
j_gene: TRBJ2-2
v_gene: TRBV5-4
abundance: -
CDR3aa: CASSAGLGEIWELFF
CDR3nt: TGTGCCAGCAGCGCCGGACTGGGGGAGATTTGGGAGCTGTTTTTT

d_gene: TRBD1
j_gene: TRBJ2-3
v_gene: TRBV20-1
abundance: -
CDR3aa: CSGQTGGTDTQYF
CDR3nt: TGCAGTGGGCAGACAGGGGGCACAGATACGCAGTATTTT

d_gene: -
j_gene: TRBJ2-3
v_gene: TRBV4-2
abundance: -
CDR3aa: CASSQPKGSSTDTQYF
CDR3nt: TGTGCCAGCAGCCAGCCGAAGGGAAGCAGCACAGATACGCAGTATTTT

d_gene: TRBD1
j_gene: TRBJ2-1
v_gene: TRBV5-1
abundance: -
CDR3aa: CASSYGQGEYNEQFF
CDR3nt: TGCGCCAGCAGCTACGGACAGGGGGAGTACAATGAGCAGTTCTTC

d_gene: -
j_gene: TRBJ2-7
v_gene: TRBV5-4
abundance: -
CDR3aa: CASSLGPRAMEQYF
CDR3nt: TGTGCCAGCAGCTTGGGACCCAGGGCCATGGAGCAGTACTTC

d_gene: TRBD1
j_gene: TRBJ1-2
v_gene: TRBV7-9
abundance: few
CDR3aa: CASSRTQGAGYGYTF
CDR3nt: TGTGCCAGCAGCCGAACTCAGGGGGCCGGCTATGGCTACACCTTC

d_gene: TRBD1
j_gene: TRBJ2-1
v_gene: TRBV19
abundance: -
CDR3aa: CASSTTGGFDNEQFF
CDR3nt: TGTGCCAGTAGTACGACAGGGGGTTTCGACAATGAGCAGTTCTTC